Below, 22 T cell receptor beta chains from the same sample are listed, as sequenced in a study of T cell repertoires in cytomegalovirus infection. No antigen is known for these receptors. From the reads, TCRdb called clonotypes with MiXCR, one entry per CDR3 protein. The data show fewer than 950,000 distinct CDR3 sequences, over 25% seen once. The sample was cultured CD8+ T cells from PBMCs, taken from culture after CMV antigen stimulation. These receptor sequences come from a human donor in good health (CMV status not recorded). Some clones in this sample may be carry-over from other donors' samples.

The chain uses TRBV27 and TRBJ1-2; no firm D call. Trimming removed 5 bases at V and 6 bases at J, with 10 bases between. CDR1 is MNHEY and CDR2 is SMNVEV in the germline V gene (reference sequence). The CDR3 length is 12 residues. The CDR3 DNA reads TGTGCCAGCAGTCAAGGATCCCATGGCTACACCTTC. It is translated as CASSQGSHGYTF.

The J gene is TRBJ1-3, the V gene TRBV7-6; possibly TRBD1 for D (5 bases). This CDR3 region has 15 residues. V lost 5 bases, J lost 0 bases, and 11 bases lay in between. In germline, CDR1 is SGHVS, CDR2 FNYEAQ. The CDR3 reads CASSPTAVSGNTIYF. For the CDR3, the DNA is TGTGCCAGCAGCCCGACAGCGGTCTCTGGAAACACCATATATTTT.

The sample holds a few counts of this clonotype. The V gene is TRBV6-2 or TRBV6-3, the J gene TRBJ1-6; TRBD1 agrees at 7 bases. CDR3 size: 14 residues. V shed 6 bases and J 7 bases; nucleotides not matched to a gene: 6. Germline V gives CDR1 MNHEY, CDR2 SVGEGT. For the CDR3, the DNA is TGTGCCAGCAGGGTTGGACAGGAGAATTCACCCCTCCACTTT. This codes for CASRVGQENSPLHF.

V gene TRBV13 combines with J gene TRBJ2-7; a weak D match, TRBD1 (6 bases). This CDR3 comprises 13 residues. Trimming cost V 6 bases and J 5 bases, with 14 bases left between them. The V gene's germline CDR1 is PRHDT and CDR2 FYEKMQ (reference sequence). Written as DNA, the CDR3 is TGTGCCAGCAGTTCCAGGGGACAAAACGAGCAGTACGTC. It translates to CASSSRGQNEQYV.

In its sample, this clonotype was seen a few times. The chain couples TRBV10-2 to TRBJ2-2; D unclear. The V gene lost 6 bases and the J gene lost 5 bases, with 19 bases spanning the gap. This CDR3 is built from 16 residues. Germline values: CDR1 WSHSY, CDR2 SAAADI. CDR3 sequence (DNA): TGCGCCAGCAGGGACCAGCCCCGAGTTCGGACCGGGGAGCTGTTTTTT. It specifies CASRDQPRVRTGELFF.

The chain is built from TRBV29-1 and TRBJ1-2, with a possible D match to TRBD1 (6 bases). Germline CDR1 and CDR2: SQVTM and ANQGSEA. V lost 4 bases and J 5 bases, leaving 14 bases between the germline ends. There are 13 residues in the CDR3. CDR3 bases: TGCAGCGTTGCGACAGGATTGACTTATGGCTACACCTTC. The encoded protein is CSVATGLTYGYTF.

The V and J genes are TRBV7-9 and TRBJ2-3; 7 bases map to TRBD1. Germline values: CDR1 SEHNR, CDR2 FQNEAQ (reference sequence). The CDR3 runs 16 residues. V dropped 4 bases and J dropped 0; count of bases not matched to a gene: 7. DNA for the CDR3: TGTGCCAGCAGCTCAGGGGGTGGGCAGAGCACAGATACGCAGTATTTT. Encoded protein: CASSSGGGQSTDTQYF.

The chain uses TRBV12-3 or TRBV12-4 and TRBJ2-7, with D perhaps matching TRBD1 or TRBD2 (5 bases each). The CDR3 is 13 residues long. V was clipped by 6 bases and J by 3 bases, with 12 bases between them. CDR3 sequence reads: CASRNWDHYEQYF. For the CDR3, the DNA is TGTGCCAGCAGAAACTGGGACCACTACGAGCAGTACTTC.

The CDR3 nucleotides are TGCAGTGCATGGACCTCCAGAAGGGAGGAGGACTATGGCTACACCTTC. Protein product: CSAWTSRREEDYGYTF. The chain couples TRBV20-1 to TRBJ1-2, with D uncertain. The CDR3 runs 16 residues. CDR1 is DFQATT and CDR2 is SNEGSKA in the germline V gene (reference sequence). V shed 6 bases and J shed 3 bases, with 23 bases lying between them.

The chain has TRBV10-2 and TRBJ1-5, with TRBD1 identical over 7 bases. J was trimmed by 1 base and V by 6 bases; bases with no gene match: 6. The CDR3 runs to 15 residues. CDR1 is WSHSY, CDR2 SAAADI, per germline. CDR3 region: CASRRQGESNQPQHF. Written as DNA, the CDR3 is TGCGCCAGCAGAAGACAGGGCGAGAGCAATCAGCCCCAGCATTTT.

This clonotype was counted a few times. The V call is TRBV6-1, the J call TRBJ2-7; possible D gene TRBD1, 5 bases. Trimming shortened V by 7 bases and J by 2 bases, and 9 bases separated the two germline ends. The length of the CDR3 is 12 residues. Germline assignment: CDR1 MNHNS and CDR2 SASEGT. CDR3 sequence (DNA): TGTGCCAGCAATAGGGGCCCCTACGAGCAGTACGTC. This codes for CASNRGPYEQYV.

This clonotype showed up just a few times. V usage is TRBV19 and J usage is TRBJ1-5; D is possibly TRBD1 (6 bases). The V gene's germline CDR1 is LNHDA and CDR2 SQIVND (reference sequence). The CDR3 is 14 residues long. The ends were cut back, 3 bases at V and 4 bases at J, with 10 bases in the middle. Written as DNA, the CDR3 is TGTGCCAGTAGTATTCGGACAGTAAATCAGCCCCAGCATTTT. This translates into CASSIRTVNQPQHF.

CDR3 sequence (DNA): TGTGCCAGCAGTTACCCCCATGGAGGGGGCGGTCAGCCCCAGCATTTT. Its translation: CASSYPHGGGGQPQHF. The J gene is TRBJ1-5, the V gene TRBV6-2 or TRBV6-3, with 7 bases aligning to TRBD1. This CDR3 spans 16 amino acids. The germline CDR1 and CDR2 sequences are MNHEY and SVGEGT. The V segment lost 2 bases and the J segment 6 bases; nucleotides outside the gene matches: 10.

The table lists this clonotype with a few counts. The chain combines TRBV27 with TRBJ1-4; D remains unclear. Germline lookup yields CDR1 MNHEY and CDR2 SMNVEV (reference sequence). The CDR3 covers 14 residues. The ends were cut back, 5 bases at V and 8 bases at J, with 15 bases in the middle. The CDR3 here is CASSPDPGVEKLFF. DNA of the CDR3: TGTGCCAGCAGTCCGGACCCGGGAGTCGAAAAACTGTTTTTT.

This clonotype was found many times. The chain joins TRBV12-5 to TRBJ1-2; 12 bases agree with TRBD1. Germline CDR1 LGHNT, CDR2 FRNRAP. Trimming removed 7 bases from V and 2 bases from J; junction bases left unmatched: 11. The CDR3 runs 17 residues. CDR3 region: CASVPGQGALPNYGYTF. In DNA, the CDR3 is TGTGCTAGTGTCCCGGGACAGGGGGCCCTACCCAACTATGGCTACACCTTC.

CDR3 DNA: TGTGCCAGCAGCCTCGGATACAGGGAGGTGCAGTACGTC. It codes for CASSLGYREVQYV. This chain connects TRBV28 to TRBJ2-7; D tentatively reads TRBD1 or TRBD2 (6 bases each). Trimming removed 6 bases from V and 9 bases from J, with 18 bases in between. The CDR3 sequence is 13 residues long. The germline V gene encodes CDR1 MDHEN and CDR2 SYDVKM.

The rearrangement uses TRBV20-1 and TRBJ1-2; 10 bases agree with TRBD1. With 3 bases clipped from V and 1 base from J, the junction kept 14 bases outside the gene matches. This CDR3 is 18 amino acids long. Germline-derived CDR1 and CDR2 are DFQATT and SNEGSKA (reference sequence). Here the CDR3 reads CSASRGLGQGLVNYGYTF. For the CDR3, the DNA is TGCAGTGCTAGCCGGGGTCTGGGACAGGGGCTAGTTAACTATGGCTACACCTTC.

This rearrangement joins TRBV28 to TRBJ2-1; D remains unclear. The V gene lost 3 bases and the J gene lost 3 bases, with 12 bases spanning the gap. Germline V gene lookup returns CDR1 MDHEN and CDR2 SYDVKM. The CDR3 loop spans 15 amino acids. CDR3 sequence (DNA): TGTGCCAGCAGTTTCCTAGGGCCCAACTACAATGAGCAGTTCTTC. This encodes CASSFLGPNYNEQFF.

The J gene is TRBJ2-6, the V gene TRBV2; D is uncertain. Germline CDR1 reads SNHLY; CDR2 reads FYNNEI. V dropped 10 bases and J dropped 9 bases, with 13 bases sitting between them. This CDR3 is built from 12 residues. The CDR3 loop reads CATMDVFNVLTF. Written as DNA, the CDR3 is TGTGCCACCATGGACGTTTTCAACGTCCTGACTTTC. Filled out from reference TRBV2 and TRBJ2-6, the complete variable domain reads EPEVTQTPSHQVTQMGQEVILRCVPISNHLYFYWYRQILGQKVEFLVSFYNNEISEKSEIFDDQFSVERPDGSNFTLKIRSTKLEDSAMYFCATMDVFNVLTFGAGSRLTVL.

This clonotype showed up just a few times. The chain's CDR3 is CAIRTGQESRNYGYTF. In nucleotides, the CDR3 is TGTGCCATCAGGACGGGACAGGAGTCGCGCAACTATGGCTACACCTTC. This chain connects TRBV10-3 to TRBJ1-2; TRBD1 matches at 8 bases. This CDR3 spans 16 amino acids. Germline V CDR1 and CDR2: ENHRY, SYGVKD. V trimming: 6 bases; J trimming: 2 bases; junction bases outside the gene matches: 11.

Ten or more counts support this clonotype. The genes are TRBV12-3 or TRBV12-4 and TRBJ2-7; D unresolved. The CDR3 is 15 residues long. V lost 3 bases and J 0 bases, leaving 12 bases between the germline ends. CDR3 in DNA: TGTGCCAGCAGTTTGGGATCTCCGAGCTCCTACGAGCAGTACTTC. Protein sequence: CASSLGSPSSYEQYF.

A few counts support this clonotype. V and J are TRBV12-3 or TRBV12-4 and TRBJ2-5; no definite D call. Trimming shortened V by 0 bases and J by 3 bases, and 14 bases separated the two germline ends. This CDR3 region has 16 residues. The CDR3 DNA reads TGTGCCAGCAGTTTAGCGAAATGGGGTTGGGAAGAGACCCAGTACTTC. It specifies CASSLAKWGWEETQYF.